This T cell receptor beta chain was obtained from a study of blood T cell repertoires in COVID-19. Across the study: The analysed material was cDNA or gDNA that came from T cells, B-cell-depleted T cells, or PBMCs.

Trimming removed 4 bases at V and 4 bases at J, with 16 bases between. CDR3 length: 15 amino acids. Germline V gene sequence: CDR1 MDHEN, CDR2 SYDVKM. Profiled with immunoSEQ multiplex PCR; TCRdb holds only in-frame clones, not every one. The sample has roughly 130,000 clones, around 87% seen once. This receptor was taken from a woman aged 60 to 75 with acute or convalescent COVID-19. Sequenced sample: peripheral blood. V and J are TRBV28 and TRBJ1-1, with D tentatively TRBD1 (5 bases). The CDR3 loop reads CASSSPGGAFTEAFF. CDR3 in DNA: TGTGCCAGCAGTTCCCCGGGAGGGGCGTTCACTGAAGCTTTCTTT.